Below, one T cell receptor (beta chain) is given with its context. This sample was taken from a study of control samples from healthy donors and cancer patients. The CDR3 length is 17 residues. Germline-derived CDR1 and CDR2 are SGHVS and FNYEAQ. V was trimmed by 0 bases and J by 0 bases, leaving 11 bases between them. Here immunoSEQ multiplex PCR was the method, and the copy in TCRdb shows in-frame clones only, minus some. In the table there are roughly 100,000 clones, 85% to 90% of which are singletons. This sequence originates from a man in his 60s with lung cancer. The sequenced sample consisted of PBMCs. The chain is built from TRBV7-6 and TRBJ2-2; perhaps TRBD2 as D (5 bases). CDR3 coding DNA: TGTGCCAGCAGCTTAGCGGAGGCCGAGGCGAACACCGGGGAGCTGTTTTTT. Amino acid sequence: CASSLAEAEANTGELFF.